Sequencing of this T cell receptor (beta chain) was carried out in a study of response to subunit inactivated influenza vaccine. Whole-study results and caveats: Each seasonal influenza vaccination, the authors suggested, recruits few new T cells.

One entry per CDR3 protein results from TCRdb running MiXCR on the RT-PCR reads. The sample contains 400,000 to 650,000 distinct CDR3 sequences, approximately 7.7% of which appear only once. Ten or more counts support this clonotype. Its specificity is unknown. Germline V CDR1 and CDR2: DFQATT, SNEGSKA (reference sequence). The germline V and J ends were trimmed by 6 bases and 9 bases, with 15 bases remaining between them. The CDR3 contains 12 residues. The clonotype originates from a man aged 45 to 75 who received an inactivated influenza vaccine. The material sequenced was PBMCs from blood, taken roughly 24 months after vaccination. The J gene is TRBJ2-1, the V gene TRBV20-1; D remains unclear. CDR3 region: CSAPVLTVEQFF. In DNA, the CDR3 is TGCAGTGCCCCGGTCCTGACGGTTGAGCAGTTCTTC.